This entry lists 13 T cell receptor beta chains sequenced from one sample in a study of T-cell memory formation after mild COVID-19. TCRdb processed the 5' RACE reads anew with MiXCR; each CDR3 protein has one entry. The table lists under 250,000 distinct CDR3 sequences, more than 8% of them singletons. The material sequenced was PBMCs or a T cell subset sorted from them (not recorded which). The receptors originated from a man aged 18 to 30 who had mild COVID-19 (a few samples of this study predate the infection). Cell type and time point are not known.

The chain couples TRBV20-1 to TRBJ1-6; D not certain. The CDR3 loop spans 14 amino acids. Germline CDR1 reads DFQATT; CDR2 reads SNEGSKA (reference sequence). V lost 3 bases, J lost 3 bases, and 9 bases lay in between. CDR3 sequence reads: CSARVGDYNSPLHF. The CDR3 nucleotides are TGCAGTGCTAGGGTAGGAGACTATAATTCACCCCTCCACTTT.

This clonotype occurred a few times. V usage is TRBV25-1 and J usage is TRBJ1-5, with D perhaps TRBD1 (5 bases). V dropped 6 bases and J dropped 0 bases, with 18 bases sitting between them. The CDR3 loop spans 17 amino acids. Germline values: CDR1 MGHDK, CDR2 SYGVNS. The CDR3 sequence: CASRDTDSLDSNQPQHF. Written as DNA, the CDR3 is TGTGCCAGCAGGGACACGGACTCTTTAGATAGCAATCAGCCCCAGCATTTT. Based on the CDR3 plus reference TRBV25-1 and TRBJ1-5, the full variable domain is EADIYQTPRYLVIGTGKKITLECSQTMGHDKMYWYQQDPGMELHLIHYSYGVNSTEKGDLSSESTVSRIRTEHFPLTLESARPSHTSQYLCASRDTDSLDSNQPQHFGDGTRLSIL.

This clonotype came up many times. The rearrangement links TRBV7-2 to TRBJ2-3; 15 positions match TRBD2. CDR1 is SGHTA and CDR2 is FQGNSA in the germline V gene. The CDR3 is 18 residues long. After removal of 5 bases from V and 0 bases from J, the junction contained 6 bases not matched to a gene. CDR3 bases: TGTGCCAGCAGCACGGGACTAGCGGGAGGACTTAGCACAGATACGCAGTATTTT. Its protein is CASSTGLAGGLSTDTQYF.

The chain combines TRBV7-2 with TRBJ2-1; 11 nucleotides align to TRBD2. Per germline, CDR1 SGHTA and CDR2 FQGNSA. The CDR3 loop spans 14 amino acids. The V segment lost 6 bases and the J segment 7 bases; nucleotides outside the gene matches: 5. The CDR3 reads CASSSGTSGNEQFF. The CDR3 bases are TGTGCCAGCAGTTCCGGGACTAGCGGAAATGAGCAGTTCTTC. The full variable domain, rest sourced from reference TRBV7-2 and TRBJ2-1, is GAGVSQSPSNKVTEKGKDVELRCDPISGHTALYWYRQSLGQGLEFLIYFQGNSAPDKSGLPSDRFSAERTGGSVSTLTIQRTQQEDSAVYLCASSSGTSGNEQFFGPGTRLTVL.

The chain is built from TRBV6-5 and TRBJ1-1, with a weak D call TRBD1 (5 bases). The CDR3 consists of 13 residues. Trimming left V 2 bases short and J 3 bases short, with 7 bases between. Per germline, CDR1 MNHEY and CDR2 SVGAGI. The DNA of the CDR3 is TGTGCCAGCAGTTACGACAGTCACACTGAAGCTTTCTTT. Translation: CASSYDSHTEAFF.

This clonotype was recorded a few times. V gene TRBV19 combines with J gene TRBJ2-3; 7 bases agree with TRBD2. V trimming: 8 bases; J trimming: 10 bases; junction bases outside the gene matches: 9. The CDR3 has 12 residues. CDR1 and CDR2 from the germline V gene are LNHDA and SQIVND (reference sequence). CDR3 DNA: TGTGCCAGTGGCCATGGGAGGGCCGCGCAGTATTTT. This sequence encodes CASGHGRAAQYF.

The chain employs TRBV15 and TRBJ2-2; D not certain. Germline V gene sequence: CDR1 LNHNV, CDR2 YYDKDF (reference sequence). Trimming took off 0 bases at V and 4 bases at J, with 9 bases between the two ends. CDR3 length equals 15 residues. The DNA for the CDR3 is TGTGCCACCAGCAGAGAACCCATGCCCACCGGGGAGCTGTTTTTT. Amino acids: CATSREPMPTGELFF.

The rearrangement joins TRBV20-1 to TRBJ2-3; D uncertain. Germline loops: CDR1 DFQATT, CDR2 SNEGSKA (reference sequence). V was pared by 3 bases and J by 0 bases, with 13 bases between. This CDR3 spans 15 amino acids. As DNA, the CDR3 is TGCAGTGCTAGCGGTGACGCTACAAGCACAGATACGCAGTATTTT. Its protein is CSASGDATSTDTQYF.

The chain is built from TRBV12-3 or TRBV12-4 and TRBJ1-2; 10 bases align to TRBD1. Trimming cost V 4 bases and J 8 bases; bases outside gene matches: 4. CDR3 length equals 13 residues. The CDR3 DNA reads TGTGCCAGCAGTTCGACAGGGGGCAGGGGCTACACCTTC. As protein: CASSSTGGRGYTF.

The rearrangement links TRBV12-3 or TRBV12-4 to TRBJ1-5; 7 bases are a match to TRBD1. CDR3 length: 13 amino acids. J gave up 6 bases and V 5 bases, and 4 bases lay outside the gene matches. CDR3 sequence: CASSSHRGQPQHF. For the CDR3, the DNA is TGTGCCAGCAGTAGCCACAGGGGTCAGCCCCAGCATTTT.

In DNA, the CDR3 is TGTGCCAGCAGCTTAAAGGGGAGCGGCACTGAAGCTTTCTTT. Translated, it gives CASSLKGSGTEAFF. This sequence joins TRBV7-2 and TRBJ1-1, with a weak D call TRBD1 (5 bases). V was trimmed by 2 bases and J by 4 bases, leaving 11 bases between them. Germline values: CDR1 SGHTA, CDR2 FQGNSA. CDR3 length: 14 amino acids.

This clonotype was recorded many times. This chain links TRBV7-2 with TRBJ1-5; D gene ambiguous. This CDR3 is built from 14 residues. Germline V lookup: CDR1 SGHTA, CDR2 FQGNSA. The ends were cut back, 5 bases at V and 1 base at J, with 9 bases in the middle. The CDR3 coding sequence is TGTGCCAGCAGCCAGTTTGCCAGCAATCAGCCCCAGCATTTT. It is translated as CASSQFASNQPQHF.

In its sample, this clonotype was seen a few times. The V call is TRBV19, the J call TRBJ1-4, with a weak D call TRBD1 (5 bases). The CDR3 totals 14 residues. V lost 8 bases and J lost 5, with 15 bases in between. CDR1 LNHDA and CDR2 SQIVND come from the germline V gene (reference sequence). This chain's CDR3 is CASGDSTSNEKLFF. The CDR3 DNA sequence: TGTGCCAGTGGTGACAGTACCTCGAATGAAAAACTGTTTTTT.